This TCR beta chain was captured in a study of identical twins. A universal primer site was created by template switching, with the cDNA bearing unique molecular identifiers. TCRdb independently ran MiXCR on the 5' RACE reads; one entry per CDR3 protein. The data hold under 800,000 distinct CDR3 sequences, with less than 25% observed a single time. Trimming left V 5 bases short and J 7 bases short, with 15 bases between. CDR1 is SGHDT, CDR2 YYEEEE, per germline. The CDR3 has 14 residues. In addition, the sample was reused for a study of T cells expressing NK-cell markers. Per that study: Sequenced donors, eight in total, included seven who were HCMV-seropositive and one who was seronegative. The contribution of dominant NKG2C+ clonotypes to CD8+ T cells in about 6 donors was roughly 1.0-7.5%.

The TCR originated in a woman aged 18-29 years in good health. The V and J genes are TRBV5-6 and TRBJ1-4, with TRBD1 as a possible D gene (6 bases). Sequencing was done on a sample of PBMCs. CDR3 protein: CASSRLQGGEKLFF. CDR3 DNA sequence: TGTGCCAGCAGTCGGCTACAGGGAGGTGAAAAACTGTTTTTT.